This T cell receptor beta chain was sequenced for a study of kidney transplant recipient with SARS-CoV-2 infection. With respect to this clonotype: Being one base from a much bigger clone, this may be a read error.

Using its own MiXCR run on the reads, TCRdb lists one record per CDR3 protein. The sample shows 200,000 to 250,000 distinct CDR3 sequences, roughly 26% of them seen only once. The germline V gene has CDR1 MNHNY and CDR2 SVGAGI (reference sequence). CDR3 length: 14 amino acids. This specimen was a blood sample, taken at baseline and on day 111 from a kidney transplant recipient. The gene calls are TRBV6-6 and TRBJ1-1, with D unresolved. This TCR came from a male patient between 25 and 40 years old who had COVID-19 and was a kidney transplant recipient. Some of the T cells might come from the graft donor. This CDR3 is CASRPRGLNTEALF. In nucleotides, the CDR3 is TGTGCCAGCAGACCACGCGGGTTGAACACTGAAGCTCTCTTT.